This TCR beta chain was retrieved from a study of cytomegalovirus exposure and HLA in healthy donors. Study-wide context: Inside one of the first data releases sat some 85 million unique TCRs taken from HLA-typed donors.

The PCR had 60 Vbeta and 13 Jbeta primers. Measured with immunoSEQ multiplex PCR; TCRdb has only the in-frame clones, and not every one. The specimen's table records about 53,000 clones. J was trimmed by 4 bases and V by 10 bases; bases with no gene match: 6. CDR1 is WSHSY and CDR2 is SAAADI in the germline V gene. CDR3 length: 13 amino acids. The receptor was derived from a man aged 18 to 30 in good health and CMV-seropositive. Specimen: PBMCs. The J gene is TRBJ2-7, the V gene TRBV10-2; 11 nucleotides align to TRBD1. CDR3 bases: TGCGCCACCTCGGGACAGGGGGATTACGAGCAGTACTTC. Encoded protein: CATSGQGDYEQYF.